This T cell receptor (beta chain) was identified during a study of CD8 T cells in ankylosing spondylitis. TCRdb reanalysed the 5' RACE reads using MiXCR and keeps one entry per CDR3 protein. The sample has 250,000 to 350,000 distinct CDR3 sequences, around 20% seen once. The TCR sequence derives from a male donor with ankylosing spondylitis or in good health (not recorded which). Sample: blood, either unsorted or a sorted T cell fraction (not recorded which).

Here the CDR3 reads CASSSLPMNTEAFF. Written as DNA, the CDR3 is TGTGCCAGCAGCTCCCTCCCAATGAACACTGAAGCTTTCTTT. This chain connects TRBV7-6 to TRBJ1-1; D is unresolved. This CDR3 region has 14 residues. CDR1 is SGHVS, CDR2 FNYEAQ, per germline. V dropped 4 bases and J dropped 0 bases, with 9 bases sitting between them.